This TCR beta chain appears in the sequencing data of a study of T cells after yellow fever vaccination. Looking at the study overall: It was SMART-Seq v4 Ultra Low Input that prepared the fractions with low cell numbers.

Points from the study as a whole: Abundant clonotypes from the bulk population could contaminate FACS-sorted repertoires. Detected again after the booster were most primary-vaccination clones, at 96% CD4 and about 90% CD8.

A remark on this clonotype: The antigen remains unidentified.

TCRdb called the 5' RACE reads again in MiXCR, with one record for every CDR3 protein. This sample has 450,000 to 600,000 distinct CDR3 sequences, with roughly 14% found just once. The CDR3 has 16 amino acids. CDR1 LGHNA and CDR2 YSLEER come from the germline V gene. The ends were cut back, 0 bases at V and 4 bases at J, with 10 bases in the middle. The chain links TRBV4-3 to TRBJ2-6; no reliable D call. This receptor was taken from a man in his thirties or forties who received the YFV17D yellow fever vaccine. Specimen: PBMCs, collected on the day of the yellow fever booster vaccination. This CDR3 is CASSQEGPGGANVLTF. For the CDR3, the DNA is TGCGCCAGCAGCCAAGAAGGGCCTGGAGGGGCCAACGTCCTGACTTTC.